This record covers a single T cell receptor (beta chain). In the original workflow: How many nucleated cells were present was estimated from reference gene primer amplification. Data came from immunoSEQ multiplex PCR; TCRdb stores just in-frame clones and leaves some out. The V and J calls and clone size were taken over from that table, and D and trimming were inferred from the DNA. The sample has under 300,000 clones, around 90% seen once. Trimming at V came to 3 bases and at J to 2 bases, leaving 7 bases not matched to a gene. The CDR3 has 16 amino acids. Germline V gives CDR1 MNHEY, CDR2 SMNVEV (reference sequence). The data are from a study of blood T cell repertoires in COVID-19. Turning to the study itself: The cDNA or gDNA used as material had been derived from T cells, B-cell-depleted T cells, or PBMCs.

The age range of participants was about 18 to 89 years, with residence in under 30 US areas. This TCR was sampled from a woman between 35 and 50 years old who had recovered from COVID-19. Sequenced input: PBMCs or T cells enriched from blood (not recorded which). The genes are TRBV27 and TRBJ1-2; 9 bases are a match to TRBD1. The CDR3 loop is CASSFTGTGRNYGYTF. The CDR3 nucleotides read TGTGCCAGCAGTTTTACCGGGACAGGGAGGAACTATGGCTACACCTTC.